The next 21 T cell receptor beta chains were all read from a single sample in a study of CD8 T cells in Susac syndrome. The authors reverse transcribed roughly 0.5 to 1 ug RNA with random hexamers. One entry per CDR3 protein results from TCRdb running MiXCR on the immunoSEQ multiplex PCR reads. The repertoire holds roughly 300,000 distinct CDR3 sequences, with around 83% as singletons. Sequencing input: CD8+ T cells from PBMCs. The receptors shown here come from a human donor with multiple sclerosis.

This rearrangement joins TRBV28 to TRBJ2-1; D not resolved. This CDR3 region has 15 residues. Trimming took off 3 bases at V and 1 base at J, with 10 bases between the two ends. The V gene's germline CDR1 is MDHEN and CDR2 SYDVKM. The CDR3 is CASSFGVRSYNEQFF. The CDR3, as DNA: TGTGCCAGCAGTTTTGGGGTTCGGTCCTACAATGAGCAGTTCTTC.

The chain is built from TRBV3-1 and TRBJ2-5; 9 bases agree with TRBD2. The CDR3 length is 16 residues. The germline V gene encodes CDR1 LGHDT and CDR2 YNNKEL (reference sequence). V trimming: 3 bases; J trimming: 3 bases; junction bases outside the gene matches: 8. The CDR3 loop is CASSQVAGEKEETQYF. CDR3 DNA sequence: TGTGCCAGCAGCCAGGTAGCGGGAGAGAAAGAAGAGACCCAGTACTTC.

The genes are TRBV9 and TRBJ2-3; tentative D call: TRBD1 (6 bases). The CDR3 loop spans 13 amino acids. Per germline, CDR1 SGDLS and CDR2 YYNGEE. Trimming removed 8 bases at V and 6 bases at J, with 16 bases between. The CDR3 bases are TGTGCCAGTTCTGCAGGGGCAGGGGATACGCAGTATTTT. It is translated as CASSAGAGDTQYF.

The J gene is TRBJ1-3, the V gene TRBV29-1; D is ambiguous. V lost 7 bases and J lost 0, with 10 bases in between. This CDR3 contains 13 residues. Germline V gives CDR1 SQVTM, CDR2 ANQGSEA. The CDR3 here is CSARVSSGNTIYF. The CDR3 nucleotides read TGCAGCGCTCGGGTTAGCTCTGGAAACACCATATATTTT.

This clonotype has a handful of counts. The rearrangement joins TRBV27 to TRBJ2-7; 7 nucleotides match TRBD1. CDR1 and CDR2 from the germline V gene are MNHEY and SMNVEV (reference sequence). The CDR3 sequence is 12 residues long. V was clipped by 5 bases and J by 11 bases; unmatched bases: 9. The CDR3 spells CASSPASGGEYF. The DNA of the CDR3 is TGTGCCAGCAGTCCCGCTTCAGGGGGAGAGTACTTC.

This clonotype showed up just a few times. CDR3 amino acids: CASSRGGQPQHF. The CDR3 DNA is TGTGCCAGCAGTCGGGGAGGCCAGCCCCAGCATTTT. The rearrangement joins TRBV27 to TRBJ1-5; D gene uncertain. Germline-derived CDR1 and CDR2 are MNHEY and SMNVEV (reference sequence). The V gene lost 5 bases and the J gene lost 7 bases, with 9 bases spanning the gap. The CDR3 has 12 residues.

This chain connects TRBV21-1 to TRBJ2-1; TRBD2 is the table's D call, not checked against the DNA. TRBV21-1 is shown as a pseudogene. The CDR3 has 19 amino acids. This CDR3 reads CASSKGPPGTSGRVSEQFF. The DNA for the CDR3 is TGTGCCAGCAGCAAAGGTCCTCCGGGGACTAGCGGGAGAGTTAGTGAGCAGTTCTTC.

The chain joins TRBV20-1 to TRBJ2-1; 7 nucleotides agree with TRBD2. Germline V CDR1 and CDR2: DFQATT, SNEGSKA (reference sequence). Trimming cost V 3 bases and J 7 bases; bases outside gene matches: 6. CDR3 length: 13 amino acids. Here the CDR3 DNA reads TGCAGTGCTAGCGGCGGGGGACTAAATGAGCAGTTCTTC. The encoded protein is CSASGGGLNEQFF.

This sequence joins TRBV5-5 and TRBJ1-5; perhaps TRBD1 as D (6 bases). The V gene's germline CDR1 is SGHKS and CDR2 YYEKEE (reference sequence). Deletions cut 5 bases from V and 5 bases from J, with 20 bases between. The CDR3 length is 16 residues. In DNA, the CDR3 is TGTGCCAGCAGTCTAATCGGGAGACAGGAATATCAGCCCCAGCATTTT. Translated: CASSLIGRQEYQPQHF.

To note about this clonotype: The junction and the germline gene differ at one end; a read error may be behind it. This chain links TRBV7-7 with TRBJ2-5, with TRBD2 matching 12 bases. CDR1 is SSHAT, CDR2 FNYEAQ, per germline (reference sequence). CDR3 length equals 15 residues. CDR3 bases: TGTGCTAGCAGCCAACGACTAGCGGGAGTGGAGACCCAGTACTTC. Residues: CASSQRLAGVETQYF. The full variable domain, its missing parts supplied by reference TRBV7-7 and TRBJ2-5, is GAGVSQSPRYKVTKRGQDVTLRCDPISSHATLYWYQQALGQGPEFLTYFNYEAQPDKSGLPSDRFSAERPEGSISTLTIQRTEQRDSAMYRCASSQRLAGVETQYFGPGTRLLVL.

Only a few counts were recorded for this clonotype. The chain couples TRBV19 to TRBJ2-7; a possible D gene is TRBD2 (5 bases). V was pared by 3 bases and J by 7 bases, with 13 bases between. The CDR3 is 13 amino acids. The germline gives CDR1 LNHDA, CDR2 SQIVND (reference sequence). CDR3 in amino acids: CASSIGVKREQYF. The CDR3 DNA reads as TGTGCCAGTAGTATCGGGGTGAAAAGGGAGCAGTACTTC. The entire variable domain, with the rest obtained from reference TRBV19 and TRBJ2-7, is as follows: DGGITQSPKYLFRKEGQNVTLSCEQNLNHDAMYWYRQDPGQGLRLIYYSQIVNDFQKGDIAEGYSVSREKKESFPLTVTSAQKNPTAFYLCASSIGVKREQYFGPGTRLTVT.

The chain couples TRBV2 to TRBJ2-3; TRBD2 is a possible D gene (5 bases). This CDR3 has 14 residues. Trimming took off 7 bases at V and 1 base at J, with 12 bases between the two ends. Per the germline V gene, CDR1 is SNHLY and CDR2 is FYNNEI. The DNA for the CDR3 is TGTGCCAGCAATTCCCTAGCCGGCACAGATACGCAGTATTTT. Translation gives CASNSLAGTDTQYF.

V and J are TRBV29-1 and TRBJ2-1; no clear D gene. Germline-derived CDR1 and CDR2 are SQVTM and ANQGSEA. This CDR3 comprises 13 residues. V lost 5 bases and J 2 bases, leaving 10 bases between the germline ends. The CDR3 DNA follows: TGCAGCGTTCCCCCTTCTACCTACAATGAGCAGTTCTTC. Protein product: CSVPPSTYNEQFF.

CDR3 region: CSARDWDRGTYEQYF. The CDR3 DNA follows: TGCAGTGCTAGAGATTGGGACAGGGGGACTTACGAGCAGTACTTC. The chain links TRBV20-1 to TRBJ2-7, with 11 bases matching TRBD1. This CDR3 comprises 15 residues. CDR1 and CDR2 (germline): DFQATT, SNEGSKA (reference sequence). The V segment lost 0 bases and the J segment 4 bases; nucleotides outside the gene matches: 5.

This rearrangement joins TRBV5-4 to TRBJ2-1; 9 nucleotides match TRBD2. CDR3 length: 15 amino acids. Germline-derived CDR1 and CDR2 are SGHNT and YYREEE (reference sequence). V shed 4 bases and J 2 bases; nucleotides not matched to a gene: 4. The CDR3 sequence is CASSLSGSAYNEQFF. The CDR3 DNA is TGTGCCAGCAGCCTTAGCGGGAGTGCCTACAATGAGCAGTTCTTC.

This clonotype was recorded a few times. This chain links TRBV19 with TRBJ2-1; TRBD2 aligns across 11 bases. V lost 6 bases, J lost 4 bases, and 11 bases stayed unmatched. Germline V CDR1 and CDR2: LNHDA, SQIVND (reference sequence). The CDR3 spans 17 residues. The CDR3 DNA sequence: TGTGCCAGTAGCCCGCCCGGGACTAGCGGACCATACAATGAGCAGTTCTTC. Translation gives CASSPPGTSGPYNEQFF.

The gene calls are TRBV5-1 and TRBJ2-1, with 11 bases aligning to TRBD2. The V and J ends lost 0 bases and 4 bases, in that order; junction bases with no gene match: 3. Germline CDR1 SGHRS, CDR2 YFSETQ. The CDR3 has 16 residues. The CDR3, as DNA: TGCGCCAGCAGCTTGGGACTAGCGGGAATTTACAATGAGCAGTTCTTC. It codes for CASSLGLAGIYNEQFF.

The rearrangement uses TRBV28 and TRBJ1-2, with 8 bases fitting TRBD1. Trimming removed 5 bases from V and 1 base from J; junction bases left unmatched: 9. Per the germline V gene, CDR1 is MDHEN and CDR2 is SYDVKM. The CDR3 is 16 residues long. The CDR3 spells CASSARTGRFNYGYTF. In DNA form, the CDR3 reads TGTGCCAGCAGTGCCCGGACAGGGAGATTTAACTATGGCTACACCTTC.

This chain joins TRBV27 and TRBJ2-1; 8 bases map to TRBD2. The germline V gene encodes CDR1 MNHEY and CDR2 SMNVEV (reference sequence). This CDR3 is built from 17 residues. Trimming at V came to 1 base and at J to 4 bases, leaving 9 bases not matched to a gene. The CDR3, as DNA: TGTGCCAGCAGTTTATGGAACGGAGGGACTAGTTACAATGAGCAGTTCTTC. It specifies CASSLWNGGTSYNEQFF.

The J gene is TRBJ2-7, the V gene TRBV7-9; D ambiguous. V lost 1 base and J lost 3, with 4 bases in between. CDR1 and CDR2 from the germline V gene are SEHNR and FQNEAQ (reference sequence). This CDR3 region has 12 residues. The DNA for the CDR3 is TGTGCCAGCAGCTTAGTTGGCTACGAGCAGTACTTC. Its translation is CASSLVGYEQYF.

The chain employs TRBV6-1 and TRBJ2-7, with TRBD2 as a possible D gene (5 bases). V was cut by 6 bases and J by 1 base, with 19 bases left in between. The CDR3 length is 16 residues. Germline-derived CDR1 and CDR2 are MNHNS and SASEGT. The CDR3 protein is CASSPTERYPSYEQYF. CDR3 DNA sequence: TGTGCCAGCAGCCCCACGGAGCGGTACCCTTCCTACGAGCAGTACTTC.